One and the same sample provided the 29 T cell receptor beta chains below, sequenced in a study of blood T cell repertoires in COVID-19. Generated by immunoSEQ multiplex PCR, the TCRdb table keeps only in-frame clones and is missing some. Among more than 300,000 clones listed, 90% were seen once. What was sequenced was peripheral blood. The receptors originated from a woman aged 40 to 50 with COVID-19, enrolled during active disease.

This chain links TRBV24-1 with TRBJ2-2; 10 positions match TRBD2. CDR1 is KGHDR and CDR2 is SFDVKD in the germline V gene. V was pared by 1 base and J by 5 bases, with 3 bases of the junction left unmatched. This CDR3 region has 16 residues. CDR3 in DNA: TGTGCCACCAGTGATTTAGCGGGGGGGCATACCGGGGAGCTGTTTTTT. It codes for CATSDLAGGHTGELFF.

Here the CDR3 reads CASTGLSVRGQGALNTGELFF. The CDR3 DNA is TGTGCCAGCACCGGGCTTTCTGTCAGGGGACAGGGGGCTCTTAACACCGGGGAGCTGTTTTTT. The gene calls are TRBV28 and TRBJ2-2; TRBD1 matches at 12 bases. The CDR3 sequence is 21 residues long. Per germline, CDR1 MDHEN and CDR2 SYDVKM. The ends lost 7 bases at V and 2 bases at J; junction bases unmatched: 20.

The V and J genes are TRBV7-9 and TRBJ1-2, with D perhaps TRBD1 (5 bases). V lost 2 bases, J lost 3 bases, and 10 bases lay in between. The CDR3 is 14 residues long. The germline V gene has CDR1 SEHNR and CDR2 FQNEAQ (reference sequence). CDR3 in amino acids: CASSLNEGDYGYTF. Written as DNA, the CDR3 is TGTGCCAGCAGCTTAAATGAAGGGGACTATGGCTACACCTTC.

In its sample, this clone was seen once. CDR3 in DNA: TGCGCCACCACTTCAGGGGGTTCTAGCACAGATACGCAGTATTTT. Amino acids: CATTSGGSSTDTQYF. The V gene is TRBV10-1, the J gene TRBJ2-3; 7 nucleotides line up with TRBD1. The CDR3 extends over 15 amino acids. V dropped 10 bases and J dropped 0; count of bases not matched to a gene: 10. Germline V lookup: CDR1 WNHNN, CDR2 SYGVQD (reference sequence).

The chain combines TRBV27 with TRBJ2-5; 12 bases match TRBD1. Trimming took 6 bases from V and 5 from J; bases not matched to a gene: 10. The CDR3 has 16 residues. The germline V gene encodes CDR1 MNHEY and CDR2 SMNVEV (reference sequence). CDR3 in DNA: TGTGCCAGCAGGTCCCGGGACAGGGGGCGAGGGGAGACCCAGTACTTC. This codes for CASRSRDRGRGETQYF.

The chain is built from TRBV9 and TRBJ2-5; D ambiguous. Germline CDR1 SGDLS, CDR2 YYNGEE. CDR3 length: 13 amino acids. Trimming took off 3 bases at V and 7 bases at J, with 13 bases between the two ends. The CDR3 DNA follows: TGTGCCAGCAGCGCCCTCCTTCTAGGGACCCAGTACTTC. Translated: CASSALLLGTQYF.

The J gene is TRBJ2-7, the V gene TRBV18; 15 bases are shared with TRBD2. In germline, CDR1 is KGHSH, CDR2 LQKENI. The CDR3 runs to 18 residues. The ends lost 3 bases at V and 2 bases at J; junction bases unmatched: 8. The CDR3 DNA follows: TGTGCCAGCTCACCCCTCGGGACTAGCGGGGGGCTTACCTACGAGCAGTACTTC. This codes for CASSPLGTSGGLTYEQYF.

This clone was found once. The V gene is TRBV7-6, the J gene TRBJ2-1; D perhaps matches TRBD2 (6 bases). V lost 1 base and J lost 7, with 17 bases in between. The length of the CDR3 is 16 residues. Per germline, CDR1 SGHVS and CDR2 FNYEAQ. The CDR3 coding sequence is TGTGCCAGCAGCTTAGTTACTAGCCCATACTTAAATGAGCAGTTCTTC. It yields the protein CASSLVTSPYLNEQFF.

The chain recombines TRBV30 with TRBJ1-5; perhaps TRBD1 as D (5 bases). The germline V gene has CDR1 GTSNPN and CDR2 SVGIG (reference sequence). The CDR3 has 19 amino acids. Trimming removed 0 bases at V and 2 bases at J, with 23 bases between. The CDR3 sequence: CAWSVPLAGIGVGNQPQHF. CDR3 nucleotide sequence: TGTGCCTGGAGTGTACCCCTCGCAGGGATAGGGGTTGGCAATCAGCCCCAGCATTTT.

The chain recombines TRBV27 with TRBJ1-1; possible D gene TRBD1, 5 bases. The V end lost 7 bases, the J end lost 4 bases, and 16 bases lay between the germline ends. The CDR3 length is 14 residues. Germline V lookup: CDR1 MNHEY, CDR2 SMNVEV (reference sequence). The CDR3 sequence: CASTSSWGGTEAFF. The CDR3 region has the DNA TGTGCCAGCACTTCTTCCTGGGGGGGCACTGAAGCTTTCTTT.

The rearrangement uses TRBV18 and TRBJ1-5; D is ambiguous. Trimming stripped 0 bases from V and 7 bases from J, with 16 bases between. Germline values: CDR1 KGHSH, CDR2 LQKENI. The CDR3 runs 16 residues. The CDR3: CASSPPGLGWNQPQHF. In nucleotides, the CDR3 is TGTGCCAGCTCACCACCGGGTCTCGGGTGGAACCAGCCCCAGCATTTT.

The gene calls are TRBV6-6 and TRBJ1-5, with D maybe TRBD1 (5 bases). This CDR3 is built from 16 residues. Germline V gene data show CDR1 as MNHNY and CDR2 as SVGAGI (reference sequence). With 2 bases removed from V and 1 base from J, the gap between germline ends came to 12 bases. DNA for the CDR3: TGTGCCAGCAGTTACCGGAGGGGCGAGAGCAATCAGCCCCAGCATTTT. Encoded protein: CASSYRRGESNQPQHF.

This chain links TRBV5-1 with TRBJ1-1; TRBD1 matches at 11 bases. Looked up from germline, CDR1 is SGHRS and CDR2 is YFSETQ. Trimming removed 4 bases from V and 0 bases from J; junction bases left unmatched: 2. This CDR3 comprises 15 residues. The CDR3 here is CASSRGQGVNTEAFF. CDR3 DNA sequence: TGCGCCAGCAGCAGGGGACAGGGGGTGAACACTGAAGCTTTCTTT.

V and J are TRBV19 and TRBJ1-1, with 9 bases identical to TRBD1. The length of the CDR3 is 17 residues. The germline V gene encodes CDR1 LNHDA and CDR2 SQIVND (reference sequence). V trimming: 7 bases; J trimming: 5 bases; junction bases outside the gene matches: 17. The CDR3 spells CASISLPGTGRGTEAFF. The CDR3 DNA is TGTGCCAGTATCTCCTTACCTGGGACAGGGAGGGGAACTGAAGCTTTCTTT.

V usage is TRBV5-1 and J usage is TRBJ1-1, with TRBD1 matching over 8 bases. The CDR3 covers 14 residues. Germline V gives CDR1 SGHRS, CDR2 YFSETQ. V lost 6 bases, J lost 1 base, and 5 bases stayed unmatched. Written as DNA, the CDR3 is TGCGCCAGCACCCAGGGGGCTGGGAACACTGAAGCTTTCTTT. The encoded protein is CASTQGAGNTEAFF.

V is TRBV7-9 and J is TRBJ1-2; D gene uncertain. CDR3 length: 14 amino acids. Germline V CDR1 and CDR2: SEHNR, FQNEAQ (reference sequence). Trimming took off 2 bases at V and 8 bases at J, with 15 bases between the two ends. The CDR3 is CASSLPLGRHGYTF. CDR3 nucleotides: TGTGCCAGCAGCTTACCATTAGGGAGGCACGGCTACACCTTC. The full variable domain, its missing parts supplied by reference TRBV7-9 and TRBJ1-2, is DTGVSQNPRHKITKRGQNVTFRCDPISEHNRLYWYRQTLGQGPEFLTYFQNEAQLEKSRLLSDRFSAERPKGSFSTLEIQRTEQGDSAMYLCASSLPLGRHGYTFGSGTRLTVV.

This rearrangement joins TRBV9 to TRBJ1-2, with no clear D. CDR1 is SGDLS, CDR2 YYNGEE, per germline. The CDR3 is made up of 15 amino acids. V lost 1 base and J lost 6, with 16 bases in between. The CDR3 bases are TGTGCCAGCAGCGTACAGGCAGGCCCCCAGGATGGCTACACCTTC. It encodes CASSVQAGPQDGYTF.

In DNA form, the CDR3 reads TGTGCCAGCAGCCCCGTGGGGGCGGCAATGAACACTGAAGCTTTCTTT. Amino acids: CASSPVGAAMNTEAFF. The V gene is TRBV5-4, the J gene TRBJ1-1; perhaps TRBD1 as D (6 bases). Trimming took off 4 bases at V and 0 bases at J, with 16 bases between the two ends. The CDR3 is made up of 16 amino acids. CDR1 is SGHNT, CDR2 YYREEE, per germline (reference sequence).

The V and J genes are TRBV2 and TRBJ2-3, with 9 bases aligning to TRBD2. The germline V gene has CDR1 SNHLY and CDR2 FYNNEI. CDR3 length: 18 residues. The V gene end was trimmed by 1 base and the J gene end by 0 bases; junction bases not matched to a gene: 8. The CDR3 reads CASSEGMGLAGSTDTQYF. CDR3 sequence (DNA): TGTGCCAGCAGTGAAGGGATGGGTCTAGCGGGGAGCACAGATACGCAGTATTTT.

In this sample, this clone turned up once. Additional DNA sequences in this sample encode the identical CDR3. J is TRBJ1-1 and V is TRBV5-1; D is unclear. The CDR3 is made up of 13 amino acids. Germline-derived CDR1 and CDR2 are SGHRS and YFSETQ. V gave up 1 base and J gave up 1 base, with 5 bases separating them. The CDR3 region is CASSLKQNTEAFF. As DNA, the CDR3 is TGCGCCAGCAGCTTGAAACAGAACACTGAAGCTTTCTTT.

This sequence joins TRBV3-1 (or the pseudogene TRBV3-2) and TRBJ1-5; tentatively, D is TRBD1 (5 bases). Germline values: CDR1 LGHDT, CDR2 YNNKEL (reference sequence). The CDR3 contains 15 residues. V dropped 2 bases and J dropped 9 bases, with 17 bases sitting between them. The CDR3 spells CASSQRVRGDLPQHF. The CDR3, as DNA: TGTGCCAGCAGCCAAAGGGTCCGGGGGGATTTGCCCCAGCATTTT.

V gene TRBV11-2 combines with J gene TRBJ2-4; D perhaps matches TRBD2 (7 bases). The V and J ends lost 5 bases and 1 base respectively, with 15 bases between them. From germline, CDR1 is SGHAT and CDR2 FQNNGV. This CDR3 contains 16 residues. The CDR3 sequence is CASSPRGGRAKNIQYF. In DNA form, the CDR3 reads TGTGCCAGCAGCCCTAGGGGGGGGCGGGCCAAAAACATTCAGTACTTC. Full variable domain (rest looked up from reference TRBV11-2 and TRBJ2-4): EAGVAQSPRYKIIEKRQSVAFWCNPISGHATLYWYQQILGQGPKLLIQFQNNGVVDDSQLPKDRFSAERLKGVDSTLKIQPAKLEDSAVYLCASSPRGGRAKNIQYFGAGTRLSVL.

This rearrangement joins TRBV5-1 to TRBJ2-2, with a possible D match to TRBD1 (6 bases). The germline gives CDR1 SGHRS, CDR2 YFSETQ. The CDR3 sequence is 15 residues long. V was cut by 0 bases and J by 4 bases, with 10 bases left in between. CDR3 nucleotide sequence: TGCGCCAGCAGCTTGGCGGTAGGGGGCACCGGGGAGCTGTTTTTT. This translates into CASSLAVGGTGELFF.

The chain carries TRBV6-5 and TRBJ1-3, with D possibly being TRBD1 (5 bases). Germline values: CDR1 MNHEY, CDR2 SVGAGI. V gave up 7 bases and J gave up 3 bases, with 16 bases separating them. This CDR3 is 15 amino acids long. CDR3 amino acids: CASIFPGGSGNTIYF. As DNA, the CDR3 is TGTGCCAGCATTTTTCCGGGGGGGAGTGGAAACACCATATATTTT.

The CDR3 region is CSVEGGQGNPQHF. The CDR3 nucleotides are TGCAGCGTTGAGGGGGGACAGGGAAATCCCCAGCATTTT. The chain has TRBV29-1 and TRBJ1-5; TRBD1 agrees at 9 bases. V shed 3 bases, J shed 10 bases, and the junction held 7 bases outside the gene matches. Germline CDR1 and CDR2: SQVTM and ANQGSEA. The CDR3 sequence is 13 residues long.

This sequence joins TRBV7-9 and TRBJ2-1; the D gene is possibly TRBD2 (5 bases). Trimming left V 0 bases short and J 5 bases short, with 14 bases between. CDR3 length: 16 amino acids. CDR1 is SEHNR and CDR2 is FQNEAQ in the germline V gene (reference sequence). The CDR3 DNA follows: TGTGCCAGCAGCTTAGCCGATAGATCGGGAAACAATGAGCAGTTCTTC. Amino acid sequence: CASSLADRSGNNEQFF.

The chain is built from TRBV19 and TRBJ1-5, with 7 bases matching TRBD1. This CDR3 region has 16 residues. Germline assignment: CDR1 LNHDA and CDR2 SQIVND (reference sequence). Trimming cost V 2 bases and J 4 bases; bases outside gene matches: 8. For the CDR3, the DNA is TGTGCCAGTAGTATACGCGCCAGGGGGAAGAATCAGCCCCAGCATTTT. Translated: CASSIRARGKNQPQHF.

This sequence joins TRBV7-9 and TRBJ2-2, with D uncertain. The CDR3 spans 15 residues. Germline V gene data show CDR1 as SEHNR and CDR2 as FQNEAQ (reference sequence). V lost 0 bases to trimming and J lost 4 bases, with 9 bases between them. CDR3 residues: CASSLATAATGELFF. The CDR3 bases are TGTGCCAGCAGCTTAGCGACCGCGGCCACCGGGGAGCTGTTTTTT. The variable domain in full, completed from reference TRBV7-9 and TRBJ2-2, reads DTGVSQNPRHKITKRGQNVTFRCDPISEHNRLYWYRQTLGQGPEFLTYFQNEAQLEKSRLLSDRFSAERPKGSFSTLEIQRTEQGDSAMYLCASSLATAATGELFFGEGSRLTVL.

The chain joins TRBV6-2 or TRBV6-3 to TRBJ2-1; the match to TRBD2 covers 8 bases. V shed 1 base, J shed 5 bases, and the junction held 4 bases outside the gene matches. Germline CDR1 MNHEY, CDR2 SVGEGT. The CDR3 consists of 15 residues. CDR3 sequence (DNA): TGTGCCAGCAGTTACTTGGTAGCGGGGCACAATGAGCAGTTCTTC. This encodes CASSYLVAGHNEQFF.